This TCR beta chain originates from a study of response to subunit inactivated influenza vaccine. TCRdb re-called the RT-PCR reads through MiXCR, storing one row per CDR3 protein. The sample holds a few hundred thousand distinct CDR3 sequences, 22% seen once. Germline lookup yields CDR1 DFQATT and CDR2 SNEGSKA (reference sequence). CDR3 size: 15 residues. Losses at the gene ends were 6 bases for V and 0 bases for J; bases not matched to a gene: 8. This clonotype was seen a handful of times. Its antigen is undetermined. Findings and caveats of the study: Authors suggested that a seasonal influenza vaccination recruits few new T cells each time.

The chain is built from TRBV20-1 and TRBJ2-1, with TRBD2 matching 7 bases. The sample in question was PBMCs from blood, obtained less than 22 months after vaccination. The clonotype originates from a man between 50 and 70 years old who received an inactivated influenza vaccine. CDR3 amino acids: CSAARSGISYNEQFF. The CDR3 DNA sequence: TGCAGTGCGGCGCGGAGCGGGATCTCCTACAATGAGCAGTTCTTC.